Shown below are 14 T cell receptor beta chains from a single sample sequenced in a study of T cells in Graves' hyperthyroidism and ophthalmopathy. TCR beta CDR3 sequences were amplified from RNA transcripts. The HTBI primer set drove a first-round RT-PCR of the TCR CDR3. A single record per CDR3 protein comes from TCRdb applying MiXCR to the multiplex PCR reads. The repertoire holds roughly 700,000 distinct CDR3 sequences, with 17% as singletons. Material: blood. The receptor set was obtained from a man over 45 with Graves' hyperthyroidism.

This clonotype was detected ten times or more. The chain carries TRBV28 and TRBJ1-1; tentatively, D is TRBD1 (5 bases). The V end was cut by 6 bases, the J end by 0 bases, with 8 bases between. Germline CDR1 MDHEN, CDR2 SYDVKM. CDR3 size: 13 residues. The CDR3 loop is CASRGTVNTEAFF. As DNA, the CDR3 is TGTGCCAGCAGGGGGACGGTGAACACTGAAGCTTTCTTT.

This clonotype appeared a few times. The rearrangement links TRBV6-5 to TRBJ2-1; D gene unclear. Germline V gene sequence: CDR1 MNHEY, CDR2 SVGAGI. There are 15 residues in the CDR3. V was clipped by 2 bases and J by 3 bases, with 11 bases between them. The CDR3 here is CASSYDGSIYNEQFF. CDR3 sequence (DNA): TGTGCCAGCAGTTACGATGGCTCTATCTACAATGAGCAGTTCTTC.

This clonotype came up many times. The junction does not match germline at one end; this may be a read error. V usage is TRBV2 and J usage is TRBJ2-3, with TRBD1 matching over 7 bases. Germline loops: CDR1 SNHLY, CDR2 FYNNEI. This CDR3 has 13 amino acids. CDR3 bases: TGTGCCAGCAGCGAAGGACAGGTGGATACGCAGTATTTT. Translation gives CASSEGQVDTQYF.

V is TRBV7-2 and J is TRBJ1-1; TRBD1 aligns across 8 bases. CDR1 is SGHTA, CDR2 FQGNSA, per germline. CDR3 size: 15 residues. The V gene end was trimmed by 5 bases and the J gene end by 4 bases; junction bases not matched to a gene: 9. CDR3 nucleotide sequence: TGTGCCAGCAGCCCAGGGGGCGTTAGGGCCACTGAAGCTTTCTTT. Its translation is CASSPGGVRATEAFF. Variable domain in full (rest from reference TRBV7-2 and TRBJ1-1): GAGVSQSPSNKVTEKGKDVELRCDPISGHTALYWYRQSLGQGLEFLIYFQGNSAPDKSGLPSDRFSAERTGGSVSTLTIQRTQQEDSAVYLCASSPGGVRATEAFFGQGTRLTVV.

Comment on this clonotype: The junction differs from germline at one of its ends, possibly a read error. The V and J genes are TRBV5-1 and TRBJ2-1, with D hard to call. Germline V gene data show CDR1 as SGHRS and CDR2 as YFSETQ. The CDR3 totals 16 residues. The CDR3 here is CATSESGFVWYNEQFF. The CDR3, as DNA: TGCGCCACCAGCGAGTCGGGTTTCGTTTGGTACAATGAGCAGTTCTTC.

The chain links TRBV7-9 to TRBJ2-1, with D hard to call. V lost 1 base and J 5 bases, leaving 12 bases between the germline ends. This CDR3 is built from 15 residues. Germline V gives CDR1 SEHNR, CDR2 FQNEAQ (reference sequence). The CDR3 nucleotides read TGTGCCAGCAGCTTAGTAAGGCTGCACAACAATGAGCAGTTCTTC. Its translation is CASSLVRLHNNEQFF.

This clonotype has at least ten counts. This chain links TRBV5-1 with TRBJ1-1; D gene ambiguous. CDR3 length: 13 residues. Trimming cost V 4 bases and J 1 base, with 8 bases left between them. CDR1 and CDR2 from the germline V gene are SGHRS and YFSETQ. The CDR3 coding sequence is TGCGCCAGCAGCCCGGACGGGAACACTGAAGCTTTCTTT. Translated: CASSPDGNTEAFF.

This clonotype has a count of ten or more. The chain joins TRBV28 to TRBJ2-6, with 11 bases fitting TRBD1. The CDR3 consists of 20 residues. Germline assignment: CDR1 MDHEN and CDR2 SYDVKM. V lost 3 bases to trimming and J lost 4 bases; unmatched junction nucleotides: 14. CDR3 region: CASSLASDRGPGAGANVLTF. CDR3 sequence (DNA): TGTGCCAGCAGTTTGGCGTCGGACAGGGGGCCCGGTGCCGGGGCCAACGTCCTGACTTTC.

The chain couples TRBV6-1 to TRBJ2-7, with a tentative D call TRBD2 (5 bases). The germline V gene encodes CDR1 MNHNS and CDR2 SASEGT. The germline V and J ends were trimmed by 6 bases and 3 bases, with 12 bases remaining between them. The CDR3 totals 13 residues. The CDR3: CASRSGYLYEQYF. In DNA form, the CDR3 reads TGTGCCAGCAGGAGCGGATACCTCTACGAGCAGTACTTC.

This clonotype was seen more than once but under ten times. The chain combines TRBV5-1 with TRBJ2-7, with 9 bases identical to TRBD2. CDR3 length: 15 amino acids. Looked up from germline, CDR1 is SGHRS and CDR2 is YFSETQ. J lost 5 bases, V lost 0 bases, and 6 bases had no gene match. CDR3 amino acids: CASSLVLAGIDEQYF. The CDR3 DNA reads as TGCGCCAGCAGCTTGGTTCTAGCGGGAATCGACGAGCAGTACTTC.

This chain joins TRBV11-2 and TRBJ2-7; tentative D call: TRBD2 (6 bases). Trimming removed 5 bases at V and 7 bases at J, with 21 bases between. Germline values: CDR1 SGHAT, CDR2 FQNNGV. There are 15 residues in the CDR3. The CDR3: CASSPSEGTVWEQYF. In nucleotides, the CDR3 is TGTGCCAGCAGCCCATCGGAGGGAACCGTCTGGGAGCAGTACTTC.

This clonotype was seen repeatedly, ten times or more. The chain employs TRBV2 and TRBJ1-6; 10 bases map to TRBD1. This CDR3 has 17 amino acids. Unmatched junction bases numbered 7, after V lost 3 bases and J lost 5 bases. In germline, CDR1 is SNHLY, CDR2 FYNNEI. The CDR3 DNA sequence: TGTGCCAGCAGTGACGCCGGGACAGGGGCGAATAATTCACCCCTCCACTTT. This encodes CASSDAGTGANNSPLHF.

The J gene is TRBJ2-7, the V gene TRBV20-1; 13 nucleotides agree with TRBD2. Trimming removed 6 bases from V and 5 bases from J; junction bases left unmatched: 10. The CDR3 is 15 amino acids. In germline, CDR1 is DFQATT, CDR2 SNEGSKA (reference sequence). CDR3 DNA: TGCAGTGCCGCTATAAGGACTAGCGGGAGAGACGAGCAGTACTTC. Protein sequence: CSAAIRTSGRDEQYF.

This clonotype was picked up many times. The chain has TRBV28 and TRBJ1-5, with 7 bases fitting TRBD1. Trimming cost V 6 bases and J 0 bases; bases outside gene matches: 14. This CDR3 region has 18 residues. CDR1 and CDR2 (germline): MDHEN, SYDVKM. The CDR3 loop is CASRQPRDRLYSNQPQHF. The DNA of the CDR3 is TGTGCCAGCAGACAGCCCCGGGACAGACTATATAGCAATCAGCCCCAGCATTTT.